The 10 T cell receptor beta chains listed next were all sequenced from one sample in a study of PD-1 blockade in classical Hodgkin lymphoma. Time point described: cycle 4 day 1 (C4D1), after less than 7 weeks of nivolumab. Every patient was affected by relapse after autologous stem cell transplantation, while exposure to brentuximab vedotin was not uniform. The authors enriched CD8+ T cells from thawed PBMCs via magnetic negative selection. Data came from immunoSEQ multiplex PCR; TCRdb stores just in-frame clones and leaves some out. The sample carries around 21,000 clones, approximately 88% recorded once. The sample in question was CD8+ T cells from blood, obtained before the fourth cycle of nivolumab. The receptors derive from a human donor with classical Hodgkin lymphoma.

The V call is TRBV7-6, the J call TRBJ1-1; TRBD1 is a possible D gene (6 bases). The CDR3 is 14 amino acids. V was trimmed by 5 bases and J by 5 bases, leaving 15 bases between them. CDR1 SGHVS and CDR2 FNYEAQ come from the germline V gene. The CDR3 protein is CASSATGSETEAFF. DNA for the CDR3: TGTGCCAGCAGCGCCACAGGGTCGGAGACTGAAGCTTTCTTT.

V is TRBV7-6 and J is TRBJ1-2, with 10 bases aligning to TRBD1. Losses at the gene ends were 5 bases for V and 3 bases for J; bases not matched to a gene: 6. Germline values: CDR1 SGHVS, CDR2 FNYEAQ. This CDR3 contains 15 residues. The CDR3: CASSPGTGEDYGYTF. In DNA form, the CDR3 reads TGTGCCAGCAGCCCTGGGACAGGGGAGGACTATGGCTACACCTTC.

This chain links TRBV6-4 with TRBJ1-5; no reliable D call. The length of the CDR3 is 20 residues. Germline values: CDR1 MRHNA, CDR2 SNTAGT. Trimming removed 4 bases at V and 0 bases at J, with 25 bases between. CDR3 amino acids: CASSGRVSGEHHLSNQPQHF. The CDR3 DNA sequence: TGTGCCAGCAGTGGGAGGGTCTCTGGGGAGCACCACCTTAGCAATCAGCCCCAGCATTTT.

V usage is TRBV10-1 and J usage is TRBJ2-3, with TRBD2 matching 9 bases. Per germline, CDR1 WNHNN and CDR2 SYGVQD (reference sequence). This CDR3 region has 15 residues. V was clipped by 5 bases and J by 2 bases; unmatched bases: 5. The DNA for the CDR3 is TGCGCCAGCAGTCCATTAGCGGGGGACACAGATACGCAGTATTTT. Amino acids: CASSPLAGDTDTQYF.

CDR3 protein: CASNWGTTEAFF. The CDR3 DNA reads TGTGCCAGCAATTGGGGGACCACTGAAGCTTTCTTT. This chain connects TRBV2 to TRBJ1-1; D is possibly TRBD1 (5 bases). The CDR3 has 12 amino acids. The V end lost 7 bases, the J end lost 4 bases, and 10 bases lay between the germline ends. Germline CDR1 reads SNHLY; CDR2 reads FYNNEI.

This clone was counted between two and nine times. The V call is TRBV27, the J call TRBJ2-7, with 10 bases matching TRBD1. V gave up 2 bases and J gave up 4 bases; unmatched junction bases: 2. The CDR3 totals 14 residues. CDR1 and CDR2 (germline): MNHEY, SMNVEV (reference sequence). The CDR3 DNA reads TGTGCCAGCAGTTTACCGGGACAGGGGTACGAGCAGTACTTC. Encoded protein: CASSLPGQGYEQYF.

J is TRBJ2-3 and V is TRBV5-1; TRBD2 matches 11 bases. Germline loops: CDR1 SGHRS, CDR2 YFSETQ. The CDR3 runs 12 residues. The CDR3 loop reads CASGGDTDTQYF. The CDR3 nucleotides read TGCGCTAGCGGGGGGGACACAGATACGCAGTATTTT.

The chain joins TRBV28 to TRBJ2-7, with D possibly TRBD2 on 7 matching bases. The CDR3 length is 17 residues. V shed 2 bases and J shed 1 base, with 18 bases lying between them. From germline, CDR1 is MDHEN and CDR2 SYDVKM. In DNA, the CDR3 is TGTGCCAGCAGTTTACCCCGGCGGGGGACACTATCCTACGAGCAGTACTTC. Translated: CASSLPRRGTLSYEQYF.

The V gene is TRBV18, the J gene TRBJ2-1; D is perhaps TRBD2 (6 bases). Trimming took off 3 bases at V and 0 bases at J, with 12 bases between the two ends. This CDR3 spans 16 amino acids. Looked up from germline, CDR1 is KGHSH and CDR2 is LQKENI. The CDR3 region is CASSPGTRSSYNEQFF. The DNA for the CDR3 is TGTGCCAGCTCACCGGGGACTCGTAGCTCCTACAATGAGCAGTTCTTC.

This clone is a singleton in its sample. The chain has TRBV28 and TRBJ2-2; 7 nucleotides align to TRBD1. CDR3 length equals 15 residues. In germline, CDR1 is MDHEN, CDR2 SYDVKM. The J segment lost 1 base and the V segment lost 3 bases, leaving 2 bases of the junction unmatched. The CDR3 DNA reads TGTGCCAGCAGTTTTTACAGGGGGAACACCGGGGAGCTGTTTTTT. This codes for CASSFYRGNTGELFF.